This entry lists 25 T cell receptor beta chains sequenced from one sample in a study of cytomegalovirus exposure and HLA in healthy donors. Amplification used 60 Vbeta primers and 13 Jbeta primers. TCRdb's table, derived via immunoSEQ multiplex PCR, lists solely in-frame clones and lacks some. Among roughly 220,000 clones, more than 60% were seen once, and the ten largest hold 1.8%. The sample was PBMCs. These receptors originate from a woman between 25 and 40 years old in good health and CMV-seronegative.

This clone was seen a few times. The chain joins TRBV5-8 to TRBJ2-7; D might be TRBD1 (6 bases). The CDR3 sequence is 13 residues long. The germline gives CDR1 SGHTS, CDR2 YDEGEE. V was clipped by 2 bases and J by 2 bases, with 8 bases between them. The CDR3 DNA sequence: TGTGCCAGCAGCTTTGGACAGACCTACGAGCAGTACTTC. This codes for CASSFGQTYEQYF.

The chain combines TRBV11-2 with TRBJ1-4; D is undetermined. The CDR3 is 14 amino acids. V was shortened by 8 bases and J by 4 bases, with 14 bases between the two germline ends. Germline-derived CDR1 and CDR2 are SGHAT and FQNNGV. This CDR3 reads CASGEGRINEKLFF. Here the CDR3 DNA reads TGTGCCAGCGGAGAGGGCAGAATTAATGAAAAACTGTTTTTT.

The CDR3 sequence: CASSEMGGNEQFF. In DNA form, the CDR3 reads TGTGCCAGCAGTGAAATGGGGGGGAATGAGCAGTTCTTC. This chain connects TRBV6-5 to TRBJ2-1; 7 bases agree with TRBD2. The CDR3 runs to 13 residues. The V and J ends lost 5 bases and 7 bases, in that order; junction bases with no gene match: 5. Germline lookup yields CDR1 MNHEY and CDR2 SVGAGI.

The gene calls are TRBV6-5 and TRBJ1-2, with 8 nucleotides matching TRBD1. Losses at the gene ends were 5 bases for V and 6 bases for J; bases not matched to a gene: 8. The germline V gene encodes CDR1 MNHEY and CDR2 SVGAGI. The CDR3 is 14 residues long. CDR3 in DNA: TGTGCCAGCAGTAGAGGACAGGGAGGGGATGGCTACACCTTC. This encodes CASSRGQGGDGYTF.

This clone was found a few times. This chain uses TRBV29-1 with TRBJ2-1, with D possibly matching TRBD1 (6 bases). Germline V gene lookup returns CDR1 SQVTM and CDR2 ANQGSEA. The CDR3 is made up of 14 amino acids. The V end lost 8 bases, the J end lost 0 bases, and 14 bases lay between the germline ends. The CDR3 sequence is CSSGAGSSYNEQFF. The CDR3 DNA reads TGCAGCTCAGGGGCAGGCAGCTCCTACAATGAGCAGTTCTTC.

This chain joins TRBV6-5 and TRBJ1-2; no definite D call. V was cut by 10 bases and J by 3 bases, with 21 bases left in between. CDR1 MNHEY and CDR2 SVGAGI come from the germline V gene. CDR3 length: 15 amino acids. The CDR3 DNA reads TGTGCCACCAGCGTGGGAAGCGGACCGTACTATGGCTACACCTTC. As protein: CATSVGSGPYYGYTF.

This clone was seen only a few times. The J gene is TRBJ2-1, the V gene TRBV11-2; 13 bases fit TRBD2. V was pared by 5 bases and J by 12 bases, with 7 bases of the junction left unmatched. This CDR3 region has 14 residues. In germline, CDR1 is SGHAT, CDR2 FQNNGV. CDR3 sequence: CASSRGLAGLWQFF. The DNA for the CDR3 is TGTGCCAGCAGCCGGGGACTAGCGGGACTTTGGCAGTTCTTC.

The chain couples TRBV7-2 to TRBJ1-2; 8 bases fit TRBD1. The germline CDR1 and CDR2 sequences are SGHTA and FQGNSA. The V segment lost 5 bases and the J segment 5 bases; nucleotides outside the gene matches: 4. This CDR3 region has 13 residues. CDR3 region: CASSPGQAYGYTF. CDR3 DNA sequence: TGTGCCAGCAGCCCGGGACAGGCGTATGGCTACACCTTC.

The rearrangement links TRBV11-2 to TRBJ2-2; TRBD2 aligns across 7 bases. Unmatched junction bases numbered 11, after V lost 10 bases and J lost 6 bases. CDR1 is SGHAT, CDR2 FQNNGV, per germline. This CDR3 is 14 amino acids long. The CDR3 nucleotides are TGTGCCACCGGGCCCGGGGGGAAGCCCGGGGAGCTGTTTTTT. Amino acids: CATGPGGKPGELFF.

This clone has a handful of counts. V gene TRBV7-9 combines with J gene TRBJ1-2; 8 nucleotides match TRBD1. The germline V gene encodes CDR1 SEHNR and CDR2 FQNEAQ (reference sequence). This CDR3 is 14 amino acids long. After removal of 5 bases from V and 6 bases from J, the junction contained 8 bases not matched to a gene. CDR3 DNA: TGTGCCAGCAGCCCAGGACAGGGAACTCATGGCTACACCTTC. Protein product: CASSPGQGTHGYTF.

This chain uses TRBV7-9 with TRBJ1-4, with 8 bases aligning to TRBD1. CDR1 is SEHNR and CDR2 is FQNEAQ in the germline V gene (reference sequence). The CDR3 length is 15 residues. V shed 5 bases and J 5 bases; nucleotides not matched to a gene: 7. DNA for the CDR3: TGTGCCAGCAGCGACCACAGGGACAGGAATGAAAAACTGTTTTTT. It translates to CASSDHRDRNEKLFF. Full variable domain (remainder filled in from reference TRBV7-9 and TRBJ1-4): DTGVSQNPRHKITKRGQNVTFRCDPISEHNRLYWYRQTLGQGPEFLTYFQNEAQLEKSRLLSDRFSAERPKGSFSTLEIQRTEQGDSAMYLCASSDHRDRNEKLFFGSGTQLSVL.

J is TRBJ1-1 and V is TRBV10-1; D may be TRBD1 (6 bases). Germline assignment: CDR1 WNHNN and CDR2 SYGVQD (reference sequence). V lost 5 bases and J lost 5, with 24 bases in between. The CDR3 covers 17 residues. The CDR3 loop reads CASSKGPRGGGTTEAFF. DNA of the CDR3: TGCGCCAGCAGTAAGGGTCCCAGGGGTGGGGGAACGACTGAAGCTTTCTTT.

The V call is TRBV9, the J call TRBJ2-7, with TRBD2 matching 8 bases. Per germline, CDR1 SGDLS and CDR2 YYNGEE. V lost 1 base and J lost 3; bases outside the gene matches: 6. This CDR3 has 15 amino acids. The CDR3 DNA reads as TGTGCCAGCAGCGTAAGGGCGGGAGGAATCTACGAGCAGTACTTC. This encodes CASSVRAGGIYEQYF.

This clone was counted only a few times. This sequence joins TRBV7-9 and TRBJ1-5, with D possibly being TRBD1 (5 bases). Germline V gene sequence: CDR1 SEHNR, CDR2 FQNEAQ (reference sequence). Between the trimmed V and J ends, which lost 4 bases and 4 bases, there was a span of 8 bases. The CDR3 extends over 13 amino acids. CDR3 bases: TGTGCCAGCAGCTCGGGGGAAAATCAGCCCCAGCATTTT. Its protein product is CASSSGENQPQHF.

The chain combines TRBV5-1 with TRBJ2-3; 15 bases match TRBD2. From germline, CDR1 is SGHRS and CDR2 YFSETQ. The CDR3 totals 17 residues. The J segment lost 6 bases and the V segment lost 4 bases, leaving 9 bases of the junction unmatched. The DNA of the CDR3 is TGCGCCAGCAGCACTAGGACTAGCGGGAGGGCCGGGGATACGCAGTATTTT. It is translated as CASSTRTSGRAGDTQYF.

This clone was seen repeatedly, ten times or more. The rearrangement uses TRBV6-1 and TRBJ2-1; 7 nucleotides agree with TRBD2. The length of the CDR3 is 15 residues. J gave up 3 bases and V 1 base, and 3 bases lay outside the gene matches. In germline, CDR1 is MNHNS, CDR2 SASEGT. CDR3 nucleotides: TGTGCCAGCAGTGAAGAAGCGGGATACTACAATGAGCAGTTCTTC. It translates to CASSEEAGYYNEQFF.

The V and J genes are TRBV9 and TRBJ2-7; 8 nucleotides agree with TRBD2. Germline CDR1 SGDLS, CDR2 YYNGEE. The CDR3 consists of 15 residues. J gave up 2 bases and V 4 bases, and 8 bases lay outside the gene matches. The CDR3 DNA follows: TGTGCCAGCAGCCCGGGGGGGGATCCTACCTACGAGCAGTACTTC. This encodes CASSPGGDPTYEQYF.

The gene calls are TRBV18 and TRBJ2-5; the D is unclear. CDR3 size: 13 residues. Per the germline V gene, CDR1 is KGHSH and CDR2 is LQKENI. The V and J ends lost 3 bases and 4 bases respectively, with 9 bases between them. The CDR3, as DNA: TGTGCCAGCTCACCTCTAATTTTAGAGACCCAGTACTTC. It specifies CASSPLILETQYF.

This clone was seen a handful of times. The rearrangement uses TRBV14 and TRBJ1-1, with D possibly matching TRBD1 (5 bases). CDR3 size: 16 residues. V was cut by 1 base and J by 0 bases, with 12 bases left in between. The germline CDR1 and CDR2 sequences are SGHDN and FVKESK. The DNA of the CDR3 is TGTGCCAGCAGCCAAGCTTACCTGACAGTGAACACTGAAGCTTTCTTT. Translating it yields CASSQAYLTVNTEAFF.

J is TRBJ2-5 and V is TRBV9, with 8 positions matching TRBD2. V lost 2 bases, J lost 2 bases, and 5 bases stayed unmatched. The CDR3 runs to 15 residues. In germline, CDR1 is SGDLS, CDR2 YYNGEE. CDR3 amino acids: CASSVSGDYQETQYF. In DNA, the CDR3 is TGTGCCAGCAGCGTTAGCGGGGACTATCAAGAGACCCAGTACTTC.

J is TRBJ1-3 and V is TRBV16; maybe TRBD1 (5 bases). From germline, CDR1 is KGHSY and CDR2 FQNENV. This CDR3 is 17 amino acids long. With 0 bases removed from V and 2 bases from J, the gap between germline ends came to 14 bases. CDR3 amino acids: CASSQSGTSRTGNTIYF. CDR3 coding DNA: TGTGCCAGCAGCCAATCGGGGACTTCTAGGACTGGAAACACCATATATTTT.

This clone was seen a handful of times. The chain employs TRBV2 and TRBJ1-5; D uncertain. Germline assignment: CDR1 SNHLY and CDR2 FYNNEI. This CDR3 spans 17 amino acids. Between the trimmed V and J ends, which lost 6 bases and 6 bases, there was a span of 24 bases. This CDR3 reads CASRSSPVGRVGQPQHF. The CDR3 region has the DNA TGTGCCAGCAGGTCCTCTCCCGTGGGTCGGGTTGGTCAGCCCCAGCATTTT. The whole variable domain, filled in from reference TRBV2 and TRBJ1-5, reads EPEVTQTPSHQVTQMGQEVILRCVPISNHLYFYWYRQILGQKVEFLVSFYNNEISEKSEIFDDQFSVERPDGSNFTLKIRSTKLEDSAMYFCASRSSPVGRVGQPQHFGDGTRLSIL.

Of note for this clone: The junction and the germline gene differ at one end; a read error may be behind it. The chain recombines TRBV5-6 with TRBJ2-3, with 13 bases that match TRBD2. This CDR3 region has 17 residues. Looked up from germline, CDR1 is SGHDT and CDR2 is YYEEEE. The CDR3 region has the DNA TGTGTCAGCAGCTTTGGCAAACTAGCGGGGGGGCCGGATACGCAGTATTTT. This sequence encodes CVSSFGKLAGGPDTQYF.

The CDR3 bases are TGTGCCAGCAGTCCTAGACAGGAAGCCTACGAGCAGTACTTC. It translates to CASSPRQEAYEQYF. The rearrangement links TRBV27 to TRBJ2-7; weak D call: TRBD1 (6 bases). The germline V gene has CDR1 MNHEY and CDR2 SMNVEV (reference sequence). V lost 5 bases, J lost 2 bases, and 13 bases lay in between. This CDR3 comprises 14 residues.

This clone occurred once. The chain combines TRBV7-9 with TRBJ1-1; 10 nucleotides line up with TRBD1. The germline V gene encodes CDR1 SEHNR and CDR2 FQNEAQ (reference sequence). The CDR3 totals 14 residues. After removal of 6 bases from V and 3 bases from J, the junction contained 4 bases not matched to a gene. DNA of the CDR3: TGTGCCAGCAGGGTCGGGACAGGGGACACTGAAGCTTTCTTT. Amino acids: CASRVGTGDTEAFF.